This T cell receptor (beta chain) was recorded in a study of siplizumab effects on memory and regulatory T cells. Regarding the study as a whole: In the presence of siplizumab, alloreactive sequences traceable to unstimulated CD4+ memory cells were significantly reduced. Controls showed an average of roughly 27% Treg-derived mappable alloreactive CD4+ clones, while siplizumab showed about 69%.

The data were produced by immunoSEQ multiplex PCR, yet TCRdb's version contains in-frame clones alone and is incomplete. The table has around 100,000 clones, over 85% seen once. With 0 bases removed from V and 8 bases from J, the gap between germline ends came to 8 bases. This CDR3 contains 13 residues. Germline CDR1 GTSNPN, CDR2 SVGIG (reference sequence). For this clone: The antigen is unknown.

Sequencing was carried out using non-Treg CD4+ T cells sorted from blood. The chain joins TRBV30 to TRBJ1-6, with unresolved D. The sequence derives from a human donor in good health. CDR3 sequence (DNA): TGTGCCTGGAGTGTACCAGGAGATTCACCCCTCCACTTT. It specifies CAWSVPGDSPLHF.